This section outlines one TCR beta chain sequence together with its context. These data originate in a study of T cell changes during pregnancy in multiple sclerosis. Germline V lookup: CDR1 SEHNR, CDR2 FQNEAQ (reference sequence). Trimming at V came to 5 bases and at J to 2 bases, leaving 6 bases not matched to a gene. The CDR3 sequence is 17 residues long. The repertoire was sequenced with immunoSEQ multiplex PCR; TCRdb's copy has only in-frame clones and lacks some. The top ten clones hold approximately 0.8% of a sample with about 97,000 clones, about nine tenths of them seen once. This chain links TRBV7-9 with TRBJ2-3; 14 nucleotides line up with TRBD2. The source of this sequence is a female donor in good health, enrolled as a control in a pregnancy study. The sequencing used peripheral blood, collected in the second trimester of pregnancy. CDR3 DNA: TGTGCCAGCAGCCTTCCGGGACTAGCGGGAGCCACAGATACGCAGTATTTT. The encoded protein is CASSLPGLAGATDTQYF.